Listed here are 30 T cell receptor beta chains from one sample, sequenced in a study of blood T cell repertoires in COVID-19. Using immunoSEQ multiplex PCR, the repertoire was profiled, and TCRdb retains in-frame clones only, with some absent. Among about 160,000 clones, roughly 84% were seen once, and the ten largest hold 6.5% to 7.5%. What was sequenced was peripheral blood. These TCRs come from an elderly man with COVID-19, enrolled during active disease.

The chain joins TRBV11-3 to TRBJ1-1, with TRBD1 as a possible D gene (5 bases). CDR3 length: 14 residues. V was clipped by 2 bases and J by 1 base, with 8 bases between them. Germline loops: CDR1 SGHNT, CDR2 YENEEA. The CDR3 sequence is CASSLTGGNTEAFF. As DNA, the CDR3 is TGTGCCAGCAGCTTAACGGGGGGGAACACTGAAGCTTTCTTT.

The chain joins TRBV9 to TRBJ2-6; possible D gene TRBD2, 6 bases. Trimming pared 0 bases from V and 0 bases from J, leaving 13 bases between. Per the germline V gene, CDR1 is SGDLS and CDR2 is YYNGEE. The CDR3 extends over 18 amino acids. The CDR3 reads CASSVGSAGLSGANVLTF. Written as DNA, the CDR3 is TGTGCCAGCAGCGTAGGATCCGCGGGGCTCTCTGGGGCCAACGTCCTGACTTTC.

The rearrangement links TRBV5-8 to TRBJ2-5, with a possible D match to TRBD2 (6 bases). The ends were cut back, 7 bases at V and 7 bases at J, with 14 bases in the middle. Looked up from germline, CDR1 is SGHTS and CDR2 is YDEGEE. The CDR3 runs to 12 residues. CDR3 coding DNA: TGTGCCAGCGGTCGGGGGACGAGGACCCAGTACTTC. This gives the protein CASGRGTRTQYF.

The chain couples TRBV5-4 to TRBJ1-6, with 7 nucleotides matching TRBD1. Germline assignment: CDR1 SGHNT and CDR2 YYREEE (reference sequence). V dropped 3 bases and J dropped 9; count of bases not matched to a gene: 12. The CDR3 is 16 amino acids. The DNA of the CDR3 is TGTGCCAGCAGCTCGGCGGCAAGGGGGCATGGTTCACCCCTCCACTTT. It codes for CASSSAARGHGSPLHF.

This chain links TRBV20-1 with TRBJ1-5; tentative D call: TRBD1 (5 bases). V was trimmed by 3 bases and J by 2 bases, leaving 11 bases between them. The CDR3 is 14 amino acids. From germline, CDR1 is DFQATT and CDR2 SNEGSKA (reference sequence). The CDR3 loop is CSASSQGRNQPQHF. CDR3 coding DNA: TGCAGTGCTAGTTCGCAGGGTCGCAATCAGCCCCAGCATTTT.

This chain connects TRBV25-1 to TRBJ1-3; maybe TRBD1 (5 bases). Trimming left V 2 bases short and J 2 bases short, with 7 bases between. This CDR3 contains 14 residues. Germline V gives CDR1 MGHDK, CDR2 SYGVNS. The CDR3 loop reads CASSEAGTGNTIYF. As DNA, the CDR3 is TGTGCCAGCAGTGAAGCAGGGACTGGAAACACCATATATTTT.

V and J are TRBV12-3 or TRBV12-4 and TRBJ1-6; D gene ambiguous. CDR3 length: 13 amino acids. V was clipped by 5 bases and J by 12 bases, with 14 bases between them. The CDR3 region is CASSQEGGGPLHF. In DNA, the CDR3 is TGTGCCAGCAGTCAAGAAGGCGGTGGACCCCTCCACTTT.

The V call is TRBV4-2, the J call TRBJ1-2; D possibly corresponds to TRBD1 (6 bases). The germline V gene encodes CDR1 LGHNA and CDR2 YNFKEQ. Trimming pared 2 bases from V and 7 bases from J, leaving 20 bases between. The CDR3 contains 16 residues. The DNA of the CDR3 is TGTGCCAGCAGCCAACCAGCCAGTACAGGGACCGGTGGCTACACCTTC. Translated, it gives CASSQPASTGTGGYTF.

The CDR3 reads CASSFRGNYGYTF. In DNA, the CDR3 is TGTGCCAGCAGTTTTAGAGGGAACTATGGCTACACCTTC. This chain joins TRBV12-3 or TRBV12-4 and TRBJ1-2; no reliable D call. This CDR3 has 13 residues. Trimming removed 3 bases at V and 2 bases at J, with 7 bases between.

For the CDR3, the DNA is TGCAGCGGATCGACAGGGCGTGCAGATACGCAGTATTTT. It specifies CSGSTGRADTQYF. The chain recombines TRBV29-1 with TRBJ2-3, with 7 bases that match TRBD1. The CDR3 contains 13 residues. V lost 7 bases to trimming and J lost 4 bases; unmatched junction nucleotides: 8. CDR1 is SQVTM, CDR2 ANQGSEA, per germline.

J is TRBJ2-3 and V is TRBV5-1, with TRBD2 as a possible D gene (7 bases). The V end lost 1 base, the J end lost 1 base, and 10 bases lay between the germline ends. Germline CDR1 SGHRS, CDR2 YFSETQ. The CDR3 contains 15 residues. The CDR3 protein is CASSLHGGRTDTQYF. The CDR3 region has the DNA TGCGCCAGCAGCTTGCACGGGGGGCGCACAGATACGCAGTATTTT.

The V and J genes are TRBV5-1 and TRBJ2-3, with TRBD1 as a possible D gene (5 bases). Germline-derived CDR1 and CDR2 are SGHRS and YFSETQ. CDR3 length: 16 amino acids. Trimming left V 1 base short and J 0 bases short, with 12 bases between. CDR3: CASSLKQAPSTDTQYF. CDR3 DNA: TGCGCCAGCAGCTTGAAACAGGCTCCTAGCACAGATACGCAGTATTTT.

Here the CDR3 reads CASRAQGLGYEQYF. DNA of the CDR3: TGTGCCAGCAGAGCTCAGGGGTTGGGCTACGAGCAGTACTTC. The V gene is TRBV6-5, the J gene TRBJ2-7; a possible D gene is TRBD1 (6 bases). V lost 6 bases to trimming and J lost 3 bases, with 15 bases between them. The germline gives CDR1 MNHEY, CDR2 SVGAGI. The CDR3 totals 14 residues.

This chain joins TRBV10-3 and TRBJ1-5, with D possibly matching TRBD1 (6 bases). The CDR3 contains 14 residues. The V end was cut by 2 bases, the J end by 5 bases, with 10 bases between. The germline CDR1 and CDR2 sequences are ENHRY and SYGVKD. The CDR3 here is CAISEDRFDQPQHF. The CDR3 coding sequence is TGTGCCATCAGTGAGGACAGGTTTGATCAGCCCCAGCATTTT.

The rearrangement links TRBV28 to TRBJ1-1; 9 bases map to TRBD1. Per germline, CDR1 MDHEN and CDR2 SYDVKM. This CDR3 has 15 amino acids. Unmatched junction bases numbered 8, after V lost 4 bases and J lost 5 bases. This CDR3 reads CASSSTGGGGTEAFF. As DNA, the CDR3 is TGTGCCAGCAGTTCTACAGGGGGCGGAGGGACTGAAGCTTTCTTT.

The V gene is TRBV9, the J gene TRBJ1-1; D unresolved. This CDR3 has 13 residues. From germline, CDR1 is SGDLS and CDR2 YYNGEE. The ends were cut back, 1 base at V and 1 base at J, with 5 bases in the middle. The CDR3 is CASSVTANTEAFF. DNA for the CDR3: TGTGCCAGCAGCGTAACAGCGAACACTGAAGCTTTCTTT. Complete variable domain (other parts from reference TRBV9 and TRBJ1-1): DSGVTQTPKHLITATGQRVTLRCSPRSGDLSVYWYQQSLDQGLQFLIQYYNGEERAKGNILERFSAQQFPDLHSELNLSSLELGDSALYFCASSVTANTEAFFGQGTRLTVV.

The chain couples TRBV6-5 to TRBJ1-5; 9 nucleotides agree with TRBD1. Germline V CDR1 and CDR2: MNHEY, SVGAGI. This CDR3 has 16 residues. The ends lost 3 bases at V and 6 bases at J; junction bases unmatched: 9. DNA of the CDR3: TGTGCCAGCAGTTATTACGGACAGGGGCTGGGTCAGCCCCAGCATTTT. Its protein product is CASSYYGQGLGQPQHF.

The chain links TRBV2 to TRBJ1-4; TRBD1 matches at 10 bases. Unmatched junction bases numbered 11, after V lost 6 bases and J lost 7 bases. This CDR3 has 16 residues. Germline CDR1 and CDR2: SNHLY and FYNNEI. CDR3 nucleotides: TGTGCCAGCAGGGGACTTAGAGACAGGGGGCCTGAAAAACTGTTTTTT. This encodes CASRGLRDRGPEKLFF.

This clone was seen a single time. The chain carries TRBV7-6 and TRBJ2-5, with 10 positions matching TRBD2. This CDR3 has 15 amino acids. After removal of 2 bases from V and 4 bases from J, the junction contained 4 bases not matched to a gene. Germline values: CDR1 SGHVS, CDR2 FNYEAQ. The CDR3: CASSLTSGVGETQYF. CDR3 sequence (DNA): TGTGCCAGCAGCTTAACTAGCGGGGTAGGAGAGACCCAGTACTTC. Drawing the rest from reference TRBV7-6 and TRBJ2-5, the complete variable domain is GAGVSQSPRYKVTKRGQDVALRCDPISGHVSLYWYRQALGQGPEFLTYFNYEAQQDKSGLPNDRFSAERPEGSISTLTIQRTEQRDSAMYRCASSLTSGVGETQYFGPGTRLLVL.

The chain joins TRBV28 to TRBJ2-5; D is uncertain. This CDR3 comprises 15 residues. Trimming took off 3 bases at V and 4 bases at J, with 15 bases between the two ends. Germline V CDR1 and CDR2: MDHEN, SYDVKM. In DNA, the CDR3 is TGTGCCAGCAGTTTTCTCCTTCGCGGCAGAGAGACCCAGTACTTC. Its translation: CASSFLLRGRETQYF.

The rearrangement joins TRBV11-2 to TRBJ2-7, with 8 positions matching TRBD2. Germline V CDR1 and CDR2: SGHAT, FQNNGV. There are 14 residues in the CDR3. Trimming at V came to 1 base and at J to 6 bases, leaving 5 bases not matched to a gene. This CDR3 reads CASSLGRGGGEQYF. The CDR3 nucleotides are TGTGCCAGCAGCTTAGGTCGGGGGGGCGGCGAGCAGTACTTC.

The chain combines TRBV5-1 with TRBJ1-1; a possible D gene is TRBD1 (5 bases). The CDR3 sequence is 16 residues long. Germline V gives CDR1 SGHRS, CDR2 YFSETQ. Trimming left V 0 bases short and J 0 bases short, with 12 bases between. DNA for the CDR3: TGCGCCAGCAGCTTGGAGACGACAGTCATGAACACTGAAGCTTTCTTT. Translating gives CASSLETTVMNTEAFF.

This chain links TRBV12-3 or TRBV12-4 with TRBJ2-7; D ambiguous. The CDR3 has 12 residues. The ends were cut back, 4 bases at V and 3 bases at J, with 7 bases in the middle. CDR3 sequence: CASSYRGYEQYF. Here the CDR3 DNA reads TGTGCCAGCAGTTATCGAGGCTACGAGCAGTACTTC.

The gene calls are TRBV18 and TRBJ1-4; tentatively, D is TRBD1 (5 bases). This CDR3 has 14 amino acids. V was shortened by 2 bases and J by 8 bases, with 12 bases between the two germline ends. In germline, CDR1 is KGHSH, CDR2 LQKENI. The CDR3 nucleotides read TGTGCCAGCTCACCAGGGTCGGGGGAGGAAAAACTGTTTTTT. Translated, it gives CASSPGSGEEKLFF.

The chain joins TRBV5-1 to TRBJ1-2, with D possibly being TRBD1 (5 bases). CDR3 length: 14 amino acids. The V end lost 0 bases, the J end lost 1 base, and 7 bases lay between the germline ends. Germline V gene data show CDR1 as SGHRS and CDR2 as YFSETQ. CDR3 loop: CASSLGQNNYGYTF. The CDR3 DNA follows: TGCGCCAGCAGCTTGGGACAGAATAACTATGGCTACACCTTC.

This clone was counted a few times. The J gene is TRBJ1-1, the V gene TRBV3-1 (or the pseudogene TRBV3-2), with D tentatively TRBD1 (5 bases). Germline loops: CDR1 LGHDT, CDR2 YNNKEL (reference sequence). Deletions cut 3 bases from V and 11 bases from J, with 13 bases between. The CDR3 loop spans 12 amino acids. CDR3 bases: TGTGCCAGCAGCCACGGAGGGGTGGGTGCTTTCTTT. Protein: CASSHGGVGAFF.

The rearrangement links TRBV2 to TRBJ2-2, with 8 bases matching TRBD1. Trimming at V came to 8 bases and at J to 4 bases, leaving 6 bases not matched to a gene. This CDR3 contains 14 residues. Germline CDR1 and CDR2: SNHLY and FYNNEI. The chain's CDR3 is CASVKTGATGELFF. CDR3 sequence (DNA): TGTGCCAGCGTCAAGACAGGGGCCACCGGGGAGCTGTTTTTT.

Turning to this clone: One end of the junction does not line up with germline, which may come from a read error. The genes are TRBV10-3 and TRBJ1-5; 8 bases are a match to TRBD1. This CDR3 comprises 10 residues. The germline V gene has CDR1 ENHRY and CDR2 SYGVKD. The CDR3 coding sequence is TGTGCCATCAGCCGGACAGGGACGGATTTT. Translating gives CAISRTGTDF.

This chain connects TRBV12-5 to TRBJ1-1; D is undetermined. Trimming stripped 6 bases from V and 1 base from J, with 9 bases between. CDR1 is LGHNT, CDR2 FRNRAP, per germline. The CDR3 runs 13 residues. The CDR3 loop is CASGRHRNTEAFF. The CDR3 DNA follows: TGTGCTAGTGGCCGTCACAGGAACACTGAAGCTTTCTTT.

The chain couples TRBV29-1 to TRBJ2-1, with 12 bases fitting TRBD1. In germline, CDR1 is SQVTM, CDR2 ANQGSEA. V dropped 2 bases and J dropped 15; count of bases not matched to a gene: 14. The CDR3 contains 15 residues. The DNA for the CDR3 is TGCAGCGTTGAAAATAGGGACAGGGGGCGATGGGATCCGTTCTTC. The encoded protein is CSVENRDRGRWDPFF.